The clone carrying this T cell receptor (beta chain) rates as medium-sized. What it binds is unknown. The CDR3 runs 14 residues. The germline gives CDR1 MNHNS, CDR2 SASEGT. V lost 3 bases and J lost 2, with 11 bases in between. This specimen belongs to a study of spatial heterogeneity in lung cancer. Whole-study context: Beta-chain sequences consistently outnumbered alpha-chain sequences in detection.

The study tagged each TCR cDNA molecule with a unique molecular identifier. One entry per CDR3 protein, called by TCRdb with MiXCR from the 5' RACE reads. The repertoire holds about 5,000 distinct CDR3 sequences, with roughly 7.8% as singletons. Broader study findings: Regional and ubiquitous nonsynonymous mutations were tracked by counts of regional and ubiquitous expanded TCRs, respectively. Counts that tracked tumor mutation counts were those of expanded intratumoral alpha and beta TCRs.

Time point noted: sample taken at primary tumor resection. The donor group consisted of around 70 patients who had untreated, early-stage non-small cell lung cancer. The V gene is TRBV6-1, the J gene TRBJ2-7, with a tentative D call TRBD1 (6 bases). The clonotype originates from a female donor with early-stage non-small cell lung cancer. The sample in question was lung tumor tissue, obtained at surgery. CDR3 region: CASSDPGVTYEQYF. The CDR3 DNA follows: TGTGCCAGCAGTGATCCAGGGGTGACCTACGAGCAGTACTTC.